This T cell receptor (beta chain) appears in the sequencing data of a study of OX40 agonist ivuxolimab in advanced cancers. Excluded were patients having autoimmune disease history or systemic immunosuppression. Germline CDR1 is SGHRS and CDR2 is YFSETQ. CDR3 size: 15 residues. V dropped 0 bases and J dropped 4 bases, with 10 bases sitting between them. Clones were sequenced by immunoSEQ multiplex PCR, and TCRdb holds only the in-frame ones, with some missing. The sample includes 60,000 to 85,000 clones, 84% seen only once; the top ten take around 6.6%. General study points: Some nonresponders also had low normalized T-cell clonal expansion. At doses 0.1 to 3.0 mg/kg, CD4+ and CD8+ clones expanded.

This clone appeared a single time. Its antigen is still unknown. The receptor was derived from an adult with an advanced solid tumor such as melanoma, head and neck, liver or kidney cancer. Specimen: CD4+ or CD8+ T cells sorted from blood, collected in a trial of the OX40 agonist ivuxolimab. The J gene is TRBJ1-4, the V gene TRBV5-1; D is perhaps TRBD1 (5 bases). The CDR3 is CASSLEPGGNEKLFF. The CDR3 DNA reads TGCGCCAGCAGCTTGGAACCCGGGGGTAATGAAAAACTGTTTTTT. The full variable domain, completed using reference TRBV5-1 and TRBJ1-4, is KAGVTQTPRYLIKTRGQQVTLSCSPISGHRSVSWYQQTPGQGLQFLFEYFSETQRNKGNFPGRFSGRQFSNSRSEMNVSTLELGDSALYLCASSLEPGGNEKLFFGSGTQLSVL.